This T cell receptor beta chain was sequenced in a study of Ad26.COV2.S vaccination and SARS-CoV-2 variants (dated by TCRdb to 2020 to 2023). Broadly, across the study: Donors in the vaccine arm were drawn from COV1001, a phase I-IIa trial of Ad26.COV2.S in healthy adults that was multicentre, randomized, double-blind and placebo-controlled. A total of 32 samples were included in the TCR-sequenced set, comprising around 19 Ad26.COV2.S vaccine recipients, 5 placebo recipients and 8 SARS-CoV-2 convalescent individuals. TCRbeta repertoire sequencing was used to assess the specificity and breadth of SARS-CoV-2-reactive T cell receptors after Ad26.COV2.S vaccination. Ad26.COV2.S was given intramuscularly at 5x10^10 or 1x10^11 viral particles, as a single shot or as two shots 56 days apart. Throughout the experiments and outcome assessment, investigators stayed blinded to trial group allocation. Participants in the trial were split at random into five groups of five each, receiving low-dose or high-dose Ad26.COV2.S once or twice, or else placebo on both occasions. Study-wide conclusions, independent of this receptor: Non-spike TCR breadth was comparable between vaccine and placebo recipients, consistent with the vaccine containing only spike. The study was not powered to compare responses between vaccine doses or regimens. It was noted by the authors that total T cell responses may have been underestimated by the TCR breadth and depth analyses. After vaccination, substantial breadth of spike-specific CD8+ and CD4+ T cell responses was reported. Compared with placebo recipients, Ad26.COV2.S recipients showed higher spike-specific TCR breadth (P = 0.0014).

The immunoSEQ Assay was used to sequence TCRbeta CDR3 regions. After extraction, genomic DNA underwent amplification by bias-controlled multiplex PCR, followed by high-throughput sequencing. The authors processed their data as follows. To quantify the absolute abundance of each unique TCRbeta CDR3 region, sequences were collapsed and filtered. T cell fraction was estimated by normalizing TCRbeta template counts to usable DNA, which was measured by amplifying reference genes present in all nucleated cells. Repertoire TCRs were annotated as SARS-CoV-2-specific when V gene, CDR3 amino acid sequence and J gene were exactly matched to a known reactive TCR set. The reference SARS-CoV-2 TCR set was obtained from MIRA and was filtered for enrichment in COVID-19-positive ImmuneCODE repertoires, whereby public or cross-reactive TCRs were removed. Based on the MIRA antigens, annotated TCRs were further analysed at the level of specific ORF or position within ORF. Breadth was defined as the number of annotated unique rearrangements divided by the total number of unique productive rearrangements, and depth was defined as the summed frequency of the annotated unique rearrangements. TCR breadth was compared between groups using two-sided Wilcoxon rank-sum tests. TCRdb holds this immuneACCESS table with in-frame rearrangements only. Some clones are missing; in checked studies, unresolved V genes explain under half, and the rest has no known cause. V, J and clone size are taken as reported in that table, and D and trimming were inferred from the DNA itself. Counted in this sample were hundreds of thousands of clones; less than 90% of them appeared once. The top ten clones comprise about 11% of the sample.

The treatment or condition tag for this specimen amounts to: roughly 19 received Ad26.COV2.S at low or high dose, single or two shots; five or six received placebo; per-sample allocation not given. For vaccine and placebo recipients, the sequenced repertoires came from samples collected on day 63 after the first injection. Cohort 1b enrolled roughly 25 adults aged 18-55 years at a single site in Boston, USA, between 29 July and 7 August 2020. Ad26.COV2.S consisted of a replication-incompetent adenovirus type 26 vector by which a prefusion-stabilized SARS-CoV-2 spike protein from the original Wuhan strain was expressed. The CDR3, from cysteine to phenylalanine, totals 19 residues. Just the 57-base CDR3 DNA is kept, in frame starting at base 1. The CDR1 and CDR2 encoded by the germline V gene are LGHNA and YNFKEQ. V loses 3 bases at its end and J loses 2 bases; junction bases beyond the gene matches: 12.

Worth noting for this clone: Its antigen remains unidentified. No per-base quality is available; no much larger clone lies one base away.

The material was peripheral blood, obtained in a trial of Ad26.COV2.S vaccine versus placebo. The V and J segments used are TRBV4-2 and TRBJ1-4; TRBD1 lines up with 10 middle nucleotides. The receptor comes from a person aged 18-60 years who received the Ad26.COV2.S COVID-19 vaccine or a placebo. The CDR3 region: CASSQATGTGAVTNEKLFF. The sequence in DNA is TGTGCCAGCAGCCAGGCCACCGGGACAGGGGCTGTCACTAATGAAAAACTGTTTTTT.